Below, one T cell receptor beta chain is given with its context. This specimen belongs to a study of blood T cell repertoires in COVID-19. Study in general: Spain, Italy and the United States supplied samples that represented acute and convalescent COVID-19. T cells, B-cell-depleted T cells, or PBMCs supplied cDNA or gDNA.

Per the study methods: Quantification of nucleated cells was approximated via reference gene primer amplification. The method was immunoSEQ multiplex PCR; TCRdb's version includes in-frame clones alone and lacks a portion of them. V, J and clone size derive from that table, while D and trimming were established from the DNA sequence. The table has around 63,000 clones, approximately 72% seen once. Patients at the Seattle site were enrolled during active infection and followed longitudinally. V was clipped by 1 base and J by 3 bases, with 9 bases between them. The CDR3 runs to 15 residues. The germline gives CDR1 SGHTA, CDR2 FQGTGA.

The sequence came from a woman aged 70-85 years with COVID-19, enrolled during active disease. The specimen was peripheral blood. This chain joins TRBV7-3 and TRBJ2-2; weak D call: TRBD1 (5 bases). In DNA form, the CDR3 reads TGTGCCAGCAGCTTAATTGGGGCAGACACCGGGGAGCTGTTTTTT. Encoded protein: CASSLIGADTGELFF.